These T cell receptor beta chains were read from a single sample in a study of T cell repertoires in cytomegalovirus infection. These receptors' targets are unknown. TCRdb re-called the reads through MiXCR, storing one row per CDR3 protein. Of 300,000 to 400,000 distinct CDR3 sequences in the sample, more than 20% were seen once. The material sequenced was cultured PBMCs, taken from culture after CMV antigen stimulation. Source of these receptors: a human donor in good health (CMV status not recorded). Some clones in this sample may be carry-over from other donors' samples. Each CDR3 is given with its conserved first and last residue. A D gene is named only where the DNA matches it firmly. The size of a clone is reported for some rows only, either as once, few or many, or as a class for expanded clones.

V: TRBV12-3/TRBV12-4
size: few
D: TRBD2
J: TRBJ2-3
DNA: TGTGCCAGCACCCTCGCGGGGGATGTCACAGATACGCAGTATTTT
CDR3: CASTLAGDVTDTQYF

V: TRBV5-4
size: NA
D: TRBD1
J: TRBJ1-3
DNA: TGTGCCAGCGGGACAGGGTTTAGCGGAAACACCATATATTTT
CDR3: CASGTGFSGNTIYF

V: TRBV2
size: NA
D: NA
J: TRBJ2-3
DNA: TGTGCCAGCAGTGAAGAGGCAGCTAGCACAGATACGCAGTATTTT
CDR3: CASSEEAASTDTQYF

V: TRBV7-9
size: few
D: NA
J: TRBJ2-1
DNA: TGTGCCAGCAGCTCACCCGGGGCCCACAATGAGCAGTTCTTC
CDR3: CASSSPGAHNEQFF

V: TRBV4-1
size: few
D: NA
J: TRBJ2-5
DNA: TGCGCCAGCAGCCATAGAGGGGAAGAGACCCAGTACTTC
CDR3: CASSHRGEETQYF

V: TRBV4-3
size: NA
D: NA
J: TRBJ1-6
DNA: TGCGCCAGCAGCCAAGAACCGCAGGGAGGATTTTCACCCCTCCACTTT
CDR3: CASSQEPQGGFSPLHF

V: TRBV24-1
size: NA
D: NA
J: TRBJ2-2
DNA: TGTGCCACCAGTGATGCCGGGGAGCTGTTTTTT
CDR3: CATSDAGELFF

V: TRBV10-2
size: few
D: NA
J: TRBJ1-4
DNA: TGCGCCAGCGGGGGACGAGGAAAACTGTTTTTT
CDR3: CASGGRGKLFF

V: TRBV24-1
size: many
D: NA
J: TRBJ2-2
DNA: TGTGCCACCAGTGATTTGGTGAGACATGGGAACACCGGGGAGCTGTTTTTT
CDR3: CATSDLVRHGNTGELFF

V: TRBV20-1
size: NA
D: TRBD2
J: TRBJ2-3
DNA: TGCAGTGCCTTAGCGGGGAGCACAGATACGCAGTATTTT
CDR3: CSALAGSTDTQYF

V: TRBV7-3
size: few
D: NA
J: TRBJ2-2
DNA: TGTGCCAGCAGCTTAACACTCGCTTCCGGGGAGCTGTTTTTT
CDR3: CASSLTLASGELFF

V: TRBV12-3/TRBV12-4
size: NA
D: TRBD2
J: TRBJ2-1
DNA: TGTGCCAGCACCAGTAGCGGGTTTAATGAGCAGTTCTTC
CDR3: CASTSSGFNEQFF

V: TRBV4-1
size: NA
D: NA
J: TRBJ2-4
DNA: TGCGCCAGCAGCGACCTTTTGGGGTTAGCCAAAAACATTCAGTACTTC
CDR3: CASSDLLGLAKNIQYF

V: TRBV7-6
size: many
D: NA
J: TRBJ2-1
DNA: TGTGCCAGCAGCTTTTTAGCGGACTCCTACAATGAGCAGTTCTTC
CDR3: CASSFLADSYNEQFF

V: TRBV7-2
size: many
D: NA
J: TRBJ1-2
DNA: TGTGCCAGCAGCTTAATTAGGTCTGGGGGGTCAGGCTACACCTTC
CDR3: CASSLIRSGGSGYTF

V: TRBV4-3
size: NA
D: NA
J: TRBJ2-1
DNA: TGCGCCAGCAGTCCCGCTATGGCGATAACTCCCTACAATGAGCAGTTCTTC
CDR3: CASSPAMAITPYNEQFF

V: TRBV12-3/TRBV12-4
size: few
D: NA
J: TRBJ1-1
DNA: TGTGCCAGCAGTTTACAGACGCTCGAAGCTTTCTTT
CDR3: CASSLQTLEAFF

V: TRBV10-1
size: few
D: NA
J: TRBJ1-5
DNA: TGCGCCAGCACATCCAGGGGAAGCAATCAGCCCCAGCATTTT
CDR3: CASTSRGSNQPQHF

V: TRBV20-1
size: NA
D: TRBD2
J: TRBJ2-7
DNA: TGCAGTGCTAGAGATCTATTTCGCGGCTCAGCGGGAGGGTCCGAGCAGTACTTC
CDR3: CSARDLFRGSAGGSEQYF

V: TRBV19
size: NA
D: NA
J: TRBJ2-1
DNA: TGTGCCAGTAGTGCGGACTTACTGGCGGTCGGTGAGCAGTTCTTC
CDR3: CASSADLLAVGEQFF

V: TRBV19
size: many
D: NA
J: TRBJ1-5
DNA: TGTGCCAGTAGTATAGTGGGGGGACAGCCCCAGCATTTT
CDR3: CASSIVGGQPQHF

V: TRBV7-2
size: many
D: TRBD2
J: TRBJ2-2
DNA: TGTGCCAGCAGCCAAACTAGCGGATTCACCGGGGAGCTGTTTTTT
CDR3: CASSQTSGFTGELFF

V: TRBV6-4
size: many
D: TRBD2
J: TRBJ2-3
DNA: TGTGCCAGCAGTGACGGGGGGGACTTCAATACGCAGTATTTT
CDR3: CASSDGGDFNTQYF

V: TRBV19
size: NA
D: TRBD1
J: TRBJ2-3
DNA: TGTGCCAGTAGTACCCTAGGACAGGGCCCTGGGGATACGCAGTATTTT
CDR3: CASSTLGQGPGDTQYF

V: TRBV11-2
size: many
D: NA
J: TRBJ2-3
DNA: TGTGCCAGCAGTCTGGGCGCGGATACGCAGTATTTT
CDR3: CASSLGADTQYF

V: TRBV29-1
size: NA
D: TRBD2
J: TRBJ2-4
DNA: TGCAGCGTTGTGGCGGGGGGCAAAAACATTCAGTACTTC
CDR3: CSVVAGGKNIQYF

V: TRBV12-3/TRBV12-4
size: many
D: TRBD1
J: TRBJ2-7
DNA: TGTGCCAGCAGCCCGGACAGGGGCGGGAACGAGCAGTACTTC
CDR3: CASSPDRGGNEQYF

V: TRBV5-5
size: NA
D: NA
J: TRBJ1-5
DNA: TGTGCCAGCATGGCTGGGGGCAATCAGCCCCAGCATTTT
CDR3: CASMAGGNQPQHF

V: TRBV2
size: NA
D: NA
J: TRBJ2-1
DNA: TGTGCCAGCAGGGTGGGCTCCTTAACTACCTACAATGAGCAGTTCTTC
CDR3: CASRVGSLTTYNEQFF

V: TRBV7-9
size: few
D: NA
J: TRBJ1-1
DNA: TGTGCCAGCAGCAACAGGGCGATGAACACTGAAGCTTTCTTT
CDR3: CASSNRAMNTEAFF

V: TRBV5-1
size: NA
D: NA
J: TRBJ2-1
DNA: TGCGCCAGCAGCTTGGTAGTGTATGAGCAGTTCTTC
CDR3: CASSLVVYEQFF

V: TRBV7-8
size: many
D: NA
J: TRBJ2-2
DNA: TGTGCCAGCAGCCGTCTTGGAGGACCGAACACCGGGGAGCTGTTTTTT
CDR3: CASSRLGGPNTGELFF

V: TRBV14
size: few
D: TRBD2
J: TRBJ2-2
DNA: TGTGCCAGCAGCCAAGCGGGAGGAAACACCGGGGAGCTGTTTTTT
CDR3: CASSQAGGNTGELFF

V: TRBV11-1
size: NA
D: NA
J: TRBJ2-1
DNA: TGTGCCAGCAGCTTAGAACTGCACAATGAGCAGTTCTTC
CDR3: CASSLELHNEQFF

V: TRBV4-1
size: NA
D: NA
J: TRBJ1-1
DNA: TGCGCCAGCAGTTCGACCGTCCTGGCCACTGAAGCTTTCTTT
CDR3: CASSSTVLATEAFF

V: TRBV12-3/TRBV12-4
size: few
D: TRBD1
J: TRBJ1-2
DNA: TGTGCCAGCAGTCCCTGGACAGGGCCCAACTATGGCTACACCTTC
CDR3: CASSPWTGPNYGYTF

V: TRBV7-2
size: many
D: TRBD2
J: TRBJ2-1
DNA: TGTGCCAGCAGCTTAAAATGGAGGGGCCAGACTAGCGGGAGCGGTGAGCAGTTCTTC
CDR3: CASSLKWRGQTSGSGEQFF

V: TRBV4-3
size: NA
D: TRBD2
J: TRBJ2-1
DNA: TGCGCCAGCAGCCTACTAGCGGGAGGGCACCAGTTCTTC
CDR3: CASSLLAGGHQFF

V: TRBV29-1
size: NA
D: NA
J: TRBJ2-2
DNA: TGCAGCGTTGGCGGAATCGGGGAGCTGTTTTTT
CDR3: CSVGGIGELFF

V: TRBV7-2
size: many
D: TRBD1
J: TRBJ1-4
DNA: TGTGCCAGCAGCATAGGGGGCGGTGAAAAACTGTTTTTT
CDR3: CASSIGGGEKLFF

V: TRBV11-3
size: NA
D: TRBD1
J: TRBJ1-5
DNA: TGTGCCAGCAGCACCGGGACAGGGGCCAATCAGCCCCAGCATTTT
CDR3: CASSTGTGANQPQHF

V: TRBV7-2
size: many
D: TRBD1
J: TRBJ1-6
DNA: TGTGCCAGCAGCCAGGCGGGAGGGACAGGGATTTCACCCCTCCACTTT
CDR3: CASSQAGGTGISPLHF

V: TRBV6-1
size: NA
D: NA
J: TRBJ1-1
DNA: TGTGCCAGCAGCACAGCCACGGGGTCCCCTGAAGCTTTCTTT
CDR3: CASSTATGSPEAFF

V: TRBV18
size: few
D: NA
J: TRBJ1-6
DNA: TGTGCCAGCTCCCGGGACCGAAATAATTCACCCCTCCACTTT
CDR3: CASSRDRNNSPLHF

V: TRBV5-4
size: NA
D: TRBD2
J: TRBJ2-1
DNA: TGTGCCAGCAGCTTGGGTGTACTAGCGGGAGGGCCGACCTACAATGAGCAGTTCTTC
CDR3: CASSLGVLAGGPTYNEQFF

V: TRBV7-2
size: many
D: TRBD2
J: TRBJ2-3
DNA: TGTGCCAGCAGCTTGGAACTAGCGGGTCCAACTAGCACAGATACGCAGTATTTT
CDR3: CASSLELAGPTSTDTQYF

V: TRBV29-1
size: few
D: NA
J: TRBJ1-1
DNA: TGCAGCGTTAAAGCCACAGGGATCGGGAGGACTGAAGCTTTCTTT
CDR3: CSVKATGIGRTEAFF

V: TRBV6-6
size: NA
D: NA
J: TRBJ2-2
DNA: TGTGCCAGCAGTTTTGTTAACTCCGGCGGGGAGCTGTTTTTT
CDR3: CASSFVNSGGELFF

V: TRBV7-8
size: NA
D: NA
J: TRBJ2-2
DNA: TGTGCCAGCAGCTCGGAACCCGGGGAGCTGTTTTTT
CDR3: CASSSEPGELFF

V: TRBV10-3
size: NA
D: NA
J: TRBJ1-2
DNA: TGTGCCATCAGCCTCGACAGGTCAGCTTTTGGCTACACCTTC
CDR3: CAISLDRSAFGYTF

V: TRBV20-1
size: NA
D: NA
J: TRBJ2-1
DNA: TGCAGTGCTTGGGGCCCTACGTTCTACAATGAGCAGTTCTTC
CDR3: CSAWGPTFYNEQFF

V: TRBV6-1
size: NA
D: NA
J: TRBJ1-1
DNA: TGTGCCAGCAGTGAACCCCACCCTGAAGCTTTCTTT
CDR3: CASSEPHPEAFF

V: TRBV5-1
size: NA
D: TRBD2
J: TRBJ2-6
DNA: TGCGCCAGCAGCTTGTCTAGCGGGGTGTCTGGGGCCAACGTCCTGACTTTC
CDR3: CASSLSSGVSGANVLTF